The rows below give T cell receptor beta chains drawn from one sample of a study of vaccination and CD4 T cells after COVID-19. The antigens these receptors bind are not known. TCRdb recomputed calls from the PCR reads with MiXCR, one row per CDR3 protein. Of 3,400 or so distinct CDR3 sequences detected, approximately 77% appear once; the ten largest clones hold about a fifth. Sequencing was carried out using CD4+ T cells from blood, cultured in vitro. The source of these receptors is a human donor who had recovered from COVID-19. Each CDR3 is given with its conserved first and last residue. The order of the fields is clone size, V gene, D gene, J gene, CDR3 DNA, CDR3 protein. D genes are given only for firm matches. The size of a clone is reported for some rows only, either as once, few or many, or as a class for expanded clones.

clone_size: .
v_call: TRBV6-1
d_call: TRBD2
j_call: TRBJ2-7
cdr3_nt: TGTGCCAGCAGCCCCCCGGGGGGCTCCTACGAGCAGTACTTC
cdr3_aa: CASSPPGGSYEQYF

clone_size: .
v_call: TRBV6-1
d_call: .
j_call: TRBJ1-3
cdr3_nt: TGTGCCAGCACCGCTGTGCGGACGCCAAGCTCTGGAAACACCATATATTTT
cdr3_aa: CASTAVRTPSSGNTIYF

clone_size: .
v_call: TRBV7-2
d_call: TRBD2
j_call: TRBJ2-1
cdr3_nt: TGTGCCAGCAGCTTGCATGGGCTAGCGGGGGGGTTTATAAACAATGAGCAGTTCTTC
cdr3_aa: CASSLHGLAGGFINNEQFF

clone_size: .
v_call: TRBV7-2
d_call: TRBD2
j_call: TRBJ2-1
cdr3_nt: TGTGCCAGCAGCCCCAAGCGGGGGGGCGATTACAATGAGCAGTTCTTC
cdr3_aa: CASSPKRGGDYNEQFF

clone_size: .
v_call: TRBV7-9
d_call: .
j_call: TRBJ1-2
cdr3_nt: TGTGCCAGCAGCTCCAATCGTCGGGGGGCGGAAGGCTACACCTTC
cdr3_aa: CASSSNRRGAEGYTF

clone_size: .
v_call: TRBV20-1
d_call: .
j_call: TRBJ1-1
cdr3_nt: TGCAGTGCTAGTATAGGGGACTTGGCTTTCTTT
cdr3_aa: CSASIGDLAFF

clone_size: .
v_call: TRBV10-3
d_call: TRBD1
j_call: TRBJ2-2
cdr3_nt: TGTGCCATCAGCCTCGGGGGACAGGGGGTCACCGGGGAGCTGTTTTTT
cdr3_aa: CAISLGGQGVTGELFF

clone_size: .
v_call: TRBV20-1
d_call: .
j_call: TRBJ2-6
cdr3_nt: TGCAGTGCTAATGCTGGGGATGGGGCCAACGTCCTGACTTTC
cdr3_aa: CSANAGDGANVLTF

clone_size: .
v_call: TRBV2
d_call: .
j_call: TRBJ1-1
cdr3_nt: TGTGCCAGCAGCCAGGGGAGGGACACTGAAGCTTTCTTT
cdr3_aa: CASSQGRDTEAFF

clone_size: once
v_call: TRBV6-1
d_call: .
j_call: TRBJ2-3
cdr3_nt: TGTGCCAGCACCAGGGGGGCAGCAAGCACAGATACGCAGTATTTT
cdr3_aa: CASTRGAASTDTQYF

clone_size: large
v_call: TRBV11-2
d_call: TRBD1
j_call: TRBJ2-7
cdr3_nt: TGTGCCAGCAGCTTACGGGACAGAGAGCAGTACTTC
cdr3_aa: CASSLRDREQYF

clone_size: .
v_call: TRBV7-2
d_call: TRBD1
j_call: TRBJ1-5
cdr3_nt: TGTGCCAGCAGCCTCCTCGGACAGGGAGGTGGTCAGCCCCAGCATTTT
cdr3_aa: CASSLLGQGGGQPQHF

clone_size: .
v_call: TRBV4-1
d_call: TRBD1
j_call: TRBJ1-1
cdr3_nt: TGCGCCAGCAGCCAGGACGGACAGGGGGCTACTGAAGCTTTCTTT
cdr3_aa: CASSQDGQGATEAFF

clone_size: few
v_call: TRBV5-8
d_call: .
j_call: TRBJ2-1
cdr3_nt: TGTGCCAGCAGCCCCACCTCGGGCTCCTACAATGAGCAGTTCTTC
cdr3_aa: CASSPTSGSYNEQFF

clone_size: few
v_call: TRBV27
d_call: .
j_call: TRBJ1-5
cdr3_nt: TGTGCCAGCAGTTTATCGAAGGTGGGCAATCAGCCCCAGCATTTT
cdr3_aa: CASSLSKVGNQPQHF

clone_size: .
v_call: TRBV19
d_call: .
j_call: TRBJ1-6
cdr3_nt: TGTGCCAGTAGTGTCCAGGGGATAGGTAATTCACCCCTCCACTTT
cdr3_aa: CASSVQGIGNSPLHF

clone_size: medium-sized
v_call: TRBV27
d_call: TRBD1
j_call: TRBJ1-5
cdr3_nt: TGTGCCAGCAGTCTTAGACAGGGCTTCCTCCAGCCCCAGCATTTT
cdr3_aa: CASSLRQGFLQPQHF

clone_size: .
v_call: TRBV19
d_call: .
j_call: TRBJ2-5
cdr3_nt: TGTGCCAGTAGTATCGGGGGGCCCGGGACCCAGTACTTC
cdr3_aa: CASSIGGPGTQYF

clone_size: .
v_call: TRBV6-1
d_call: .
j_call: TRBJ1-3
cdr3_nt: TGTGCCAGCAGTGAAAAGGGGTACGGAAACACCATATATTTT
cdr3_aa: CASSEKGYGNTIYF

clone_size: .
v_call: TRBV7-9
d_call: .
j_call: TRBJ1-2
cdr3_nt: TGTGCCAGCAGCTCCCTGACCTATGGCTACACCTTC
cdr3_aa: CASSSLTYGYTF

clone_size: .
v_call: TRBV20-1
d_call: TRBD2
j_call: TRBJ2-1
cdr3_nt: TGCAGTGCTAGAGATAGGGTCGGTAGCGGGGGTATTTCCTACAATGAGCAGTTCTTC
cdr3_aa: CSARDRVGSGGISYNEQFF